A single sample is the source of the 15 T cell receptor beta chains below, sequenced in a study of shared clonotypes between healthy human individuals. Data came from immunoSEQ multiplex PCR; TCRdb stores just in-frame clones and leaves some out. The sample comprises roughly 1.4 million clones, less than 99% of which are singletons, and about 0.34% rests with the top ten. Sequencing was done on a sample of naive CD4+ T cells sorted from blood. Subset reported: CD45RA+ positively selected. The source of these receptors is a man aged 25-45 years in good health.

As concerns this clone: This sample includes further DNA sequences coding for the same CDR3. The chain uses TRBV11-2 and TRBJ2-7, with 9 bases matching TRBD1. CDR3 length: 15 residues. The germline CDR1 and CDR2 sequences are SGHAT and FQNNGV. The junction had 6 bases not matched to a gene; V was cut back by 4 bases and J by 2 bases. The CDR3 DNA follows: TGTGCCAGCAGCTCGTCACGGGACAGGGCCTACGAGCAGTACTTC. This sequence encodes CASSSSRDRAYEQYF.

This clone appeared a single time. This chain joins TRBV5-1 and TRBJ2-1; D remains ambiguous. CDR3 size: 12 residues. V gave up 0 bases and J gave up 15 bases, with 13 bases separating them. The germline V gene encodes CDR1 SGHRS and CDR2 YFSETQ. CDR3 protein: CASSLDFLEAFF. In DNA, the CDR3 is TGCGCCAGCAGCTTGGATTTTCTAGAGGCGTTCTTC.

The sample holds one count of this clone. The J gene is TRBJ1-2, the V gene TRBV5-1; 7 bases agree with TRBD1. V dropped 4 bases and J dropped 6; count of bases not matched to a gene: 6. This CDR3 is built from 13 residues. In germline, CDR1 is SGHRS, CDR2 YFSETQ. The CDR3 DNA reads TGCGCCAGCAGCATAGGGGGCTCGGATGGCTACACCTTC. Amino acids: CASSIGGSDGYTF.

The V call is TRBV28, the J call TRBJ2-7; maybe TRBD2 (6 bases). Germline V lookup: CDR1 MDHEN, CDR2 SYDVKM. Trimming took off 6 bases at V and 13 bases at J, with 25 bases between the two ends. The CDR3 is made up of 14 amino acids. In DNA form, the CDR3 reads TGTGCCAGCAGCACCCTTGTGGCCCTTGGAGGGGTCTACTTC. This translates into CASSTLVALGGVYF.

This sequence joins TRBV7-9 and TRBJ2-3, with D hard to call. The CDR3 spans 15 residues. The V gene lost 1 base and the J gene lost 0 bases, with 8 bases spanning the gap. CDR1 and CDR2 (germline): SEHNR, FQNEAQ (reference sequence). This chain's CDR3 is CASSLGVSSTDTQYF. The DNA for the CDR3 is TGTGCCAGCAGCTTAGGGGTCTCTAGCACAGATACGCAGTATTTT.

The chain has TRBV18 and TRBJ2-7; D is tentatively TRBD1 or TRBD2 (5 bases each). The V and J ends lost 2 bases and 6 bases respectively, with 17 bases between them. CDR1 and CDR2 from the germline V gene are KGHSH and LQKENI. CDR3 length: 15 residues. CDR3 loop: CASSPAGATAGEQYF. The CDR3 region has the DNA TGTGCCAGCTCACCAGCCGGGGCCACCGCCGGCGAGCAGTACTTC.

The chain employs TRBV5-6 and TRBJ1-1; D is ambiguous. The germline V gene encodes CDR1 SGHDT and CDR2 YYEEEE. V was clipped by 0 bases and J by 6 bases, with 9 bases between them. The CDR3 is made up of 13 amino acids. The CDR3 is CASSLGGGAEAFF. CDR3 bases: TGTGCCAGCAGCTTGGGAGGTGGGGCTGAAGCTTTCTTT.

About this clone: An end of the junction does not agree with germline; a read error may underlie this. The V gene is TRBV6-5, the J gene TRBJ2-7; D is unresolved. Looked up from germline, CDR1 is MNHEY and CDR2 is SVGAGI. The CDR3 has 13 amino acids. CDR3 sequence reads: CASSDGRSFEQYF. Written as DNA, the CDR3 is TGTGCCAGCAGCGATGGACGATCCTTCGAGCAGTACTTC.

The chain recombines TRBV30 with TRBJ1-4; tentatively, D is TRBD1 (5 bases). The CDR3 covers 13 residues. Germline-derived CDR1 and CDR2 are GTSNPN and SVGIG (reference sequence). V was trimmed by 3 bases and J by 7 bases, leaving 12 bases between them. This chain's CDR3 is CAWSGGRAEKLFF. CDR3 sequence (DNA): TGTGCCTGGAGCGGAGGCAGGGCTGAAAAACTGTTTTTT. Drawing the rest from reference TRBV30 and TRBJ1-4, the complete variable domain is SQTIHQWPATLVQPVGSPLSLECTVEGTSNPNLYWYRQAAGRGLQLLFYSVGIGQISSEVPQNLSASRPQDRQFILSSKKLLLSDSGFYLCAWSGGRAEKLFFGSGTQLSVL.

This sequence joins TRBV18 and TRBJ2-1; TRBD2 aligns across 14 bases. CDR3 length equals 16 residues. V shed 5 bases, J shed 10 bases, and the junction held 10 bases outside the gene matches. Per germline, CDR1 KGHSH and CDR2 LQKENI. The CDR3 here is CASSTYGTSGREEQFF. CDR3 DNA sequence: TGTGCCAGCTCAACATACGGGACTAGCGGGAGAGAGGAGCAGTTCTTC.

V gene TRBV9 combines with J gene TRBJ2-3; the D gene is possibly TRBD1 (5 bases). Germline values: CDR1 SGDLS, CDR2 YYNGEE. The CDR3 is made up of 14 amino acids. V lost 0 bases and J lost 6, with 11 bases in between. The CDR3 loop is CASSVEGPVDTQYF. The CDR3 DNA reads as TGTGCCAGCAGCGTAGAGGGGCCGGTTGATACGCAGTATTTT.

The gene calls are TRBV5-1 and TRBJ2-7; D gene uncertain. V dropped 2 bases and J dropped 2 bases, with 11 bases sitting between them. Germline lookup yields CDR1 SGHRS and CDR2 YFSETQ. The CDR3 has 14 amino acids. The CDR3 reads CASSLGFHPYEQYF. In nucleotides, the CDR3 is TGCGCCAGCAGCTTAGGGTTCCACCCCTACGAGCAGTACTTC.

The chain joins TRBV1 to TRBJ1-1; the table names TRBD1, a call not compared with the DNA. TRBV1 is deemed a pseudogene. The CDR3 spans 14 residues. The CDR3, as DNA: TGCACCAGCAGCCAAGATCGAAGGACAGCTGAAGCTTTCTTT. Its translation is CTSSQDRRTAEAFF.

The chain is built from TRBV7-8 and TRBJ2-2, with a tentative D call TRBD2 (5 bases). Trimming removed 4 bases at V and 8 bases at J, with 14 bases between. Germline V lookup: CDR1 SGHVS, CDR2 FQNEAQ. This CDR3 is 14 amino acids long. The CDR3 is CASSSTDSAGELFF. The CDR3 DNA follows: TGTGCCAGCAGCTCAACGGACTCCGCGGGGGAGCTGTTTTTT. Supplemented by reference TRBV7-8 and TRBJ2-2, the full variable domain reads GAGVSQSPRYKVAKRGQDVALRCDPISGHVSLFWYQQALGQGPEFLTYFQNEAQLDKSGLPSDRFFAERPEGSVSTLKIQRTQQEDSAVYLCASSSTDSAGELFFGEGSRLTVL.

DNA of the CDR3: TGTGCCAGCAGCTTAGACCGGACAGGGGACAACACAGATACGCAGTATTTT. Its translation: CASSLDRTGDNTDTQYF. J is TRBJ2-3 and V is TRBV7-9; 9 bases align to TRBD1. This CDR3 comprises 17 residues. The J segment lost 2 bases and the V segment lost 1 base, leaving 7 bases of the junction unmatched. CDR1 is SEHNR and CDR2 is FQNEAQ in the germline V gene (reference sequence).